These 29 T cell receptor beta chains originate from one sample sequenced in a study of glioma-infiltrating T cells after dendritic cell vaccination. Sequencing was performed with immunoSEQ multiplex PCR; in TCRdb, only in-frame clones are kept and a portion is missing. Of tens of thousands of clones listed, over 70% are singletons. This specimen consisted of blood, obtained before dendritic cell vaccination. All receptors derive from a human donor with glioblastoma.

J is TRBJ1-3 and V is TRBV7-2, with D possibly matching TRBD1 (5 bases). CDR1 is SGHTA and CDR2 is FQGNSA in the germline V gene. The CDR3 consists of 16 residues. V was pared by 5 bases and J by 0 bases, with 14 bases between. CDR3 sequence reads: CASSPRTSTSGNTIYF. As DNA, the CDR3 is TGTGCCAGCAGCCCGCGGACAAGTACCTCTGGAAACACCATATATTTT.

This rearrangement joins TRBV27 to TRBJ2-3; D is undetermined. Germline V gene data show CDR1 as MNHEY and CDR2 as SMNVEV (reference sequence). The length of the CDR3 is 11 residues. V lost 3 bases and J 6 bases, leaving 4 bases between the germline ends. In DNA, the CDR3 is TGTGCCAGCAGTTTCGTCGATACGCAGTATTTT. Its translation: CASSFVDTQYF.

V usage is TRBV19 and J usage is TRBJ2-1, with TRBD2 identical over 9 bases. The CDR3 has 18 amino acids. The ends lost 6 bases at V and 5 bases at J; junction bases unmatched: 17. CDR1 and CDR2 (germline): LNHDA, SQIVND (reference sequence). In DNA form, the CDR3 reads TGTGCCAGTAGACTGGGGGCTAGCGGGATAGGAAGGAACAATGAGCAGTTCTTC. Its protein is CASRLGASGIGRNNEQFF.

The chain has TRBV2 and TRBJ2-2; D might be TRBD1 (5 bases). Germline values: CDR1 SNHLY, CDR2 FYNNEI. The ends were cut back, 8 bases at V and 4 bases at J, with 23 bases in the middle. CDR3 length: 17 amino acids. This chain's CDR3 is CASRTQPKTQGTGELFF. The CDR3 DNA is TGTGCCAGCCGGACACAGCCAAAGACTCAGGGCACCGGGGAGCTGTTTTTT.

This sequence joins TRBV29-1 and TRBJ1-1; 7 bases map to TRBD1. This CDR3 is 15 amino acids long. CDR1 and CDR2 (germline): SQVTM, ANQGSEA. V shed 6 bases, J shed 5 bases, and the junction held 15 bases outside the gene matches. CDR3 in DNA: TGCAGCGTCCCACCACAGACAGGGCGTCGGACTGAAGCTTTCTTT. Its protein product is CSVPPQTGRRTEAFF.

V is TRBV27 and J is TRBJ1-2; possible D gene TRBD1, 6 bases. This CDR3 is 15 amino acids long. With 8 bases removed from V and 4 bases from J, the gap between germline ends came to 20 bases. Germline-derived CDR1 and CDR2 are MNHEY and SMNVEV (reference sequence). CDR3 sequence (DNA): TGTGCCAGCGGAGTGCCTGGACAGCGTACCTATGGCTACACCTTC. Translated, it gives CASGVPGQRTYGYTF.

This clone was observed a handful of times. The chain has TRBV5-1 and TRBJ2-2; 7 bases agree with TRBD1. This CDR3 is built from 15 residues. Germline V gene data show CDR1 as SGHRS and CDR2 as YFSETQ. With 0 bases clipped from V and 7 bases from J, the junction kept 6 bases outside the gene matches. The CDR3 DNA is TGCGCCAGCAGCTTGGACAGGGGCGGAAACGGGGAGCTGTTTTTT. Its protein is CASSLDRGGNGELFF.

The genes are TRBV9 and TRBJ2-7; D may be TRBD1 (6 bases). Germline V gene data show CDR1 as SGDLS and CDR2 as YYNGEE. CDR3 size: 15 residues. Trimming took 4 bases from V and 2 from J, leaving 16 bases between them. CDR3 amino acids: CASSFYREWAYEQYV. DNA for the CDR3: TGTGCCAGCAGCTTCTACAGGGAATGGGCCTACGAGCAGTACGTC.

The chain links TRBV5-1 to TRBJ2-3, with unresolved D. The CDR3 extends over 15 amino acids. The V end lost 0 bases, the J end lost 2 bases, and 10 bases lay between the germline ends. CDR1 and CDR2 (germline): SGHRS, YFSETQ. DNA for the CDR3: TGCGCCAGCAGCTTGGGTCTGTCCCTCACAGATACGCAGTATTTT. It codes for CASSLGLSLTDTQYF.

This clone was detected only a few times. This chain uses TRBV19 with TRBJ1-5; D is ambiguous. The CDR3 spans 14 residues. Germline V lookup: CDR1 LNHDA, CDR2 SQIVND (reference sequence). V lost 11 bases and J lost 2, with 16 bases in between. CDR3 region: CASGRLDGNQPQHF. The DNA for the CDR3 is TGTGCCTCGGGTCGCCTGGATGGCAATCAGCCCCAGCATTTT.

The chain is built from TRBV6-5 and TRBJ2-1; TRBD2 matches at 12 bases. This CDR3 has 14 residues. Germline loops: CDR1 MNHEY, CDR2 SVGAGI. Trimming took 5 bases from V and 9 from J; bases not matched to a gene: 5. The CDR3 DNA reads TGTGCCAGCAGTAGGACTAGCGGGATGGGTGAGCAGTTCTTC. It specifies CASSRTSGMGEQFF.

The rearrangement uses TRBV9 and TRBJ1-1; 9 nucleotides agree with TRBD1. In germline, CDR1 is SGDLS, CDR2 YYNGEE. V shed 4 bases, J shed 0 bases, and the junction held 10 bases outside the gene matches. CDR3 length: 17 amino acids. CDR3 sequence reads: CASSLTGGVLMNTEAFF. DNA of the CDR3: TGTGCCAGCAGCCTAACAGGGGGCGTTCTTATGAACACTGAAGCTTTCTTT.

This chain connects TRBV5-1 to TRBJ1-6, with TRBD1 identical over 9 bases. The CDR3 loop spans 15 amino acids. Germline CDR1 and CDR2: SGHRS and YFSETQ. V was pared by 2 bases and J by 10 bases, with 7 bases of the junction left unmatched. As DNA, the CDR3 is TGCGCCAGCAGCTTACAGGGGGCGCGAGGCTCACCCCTCCACTTT. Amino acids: CASSLQGARGSPLHF.

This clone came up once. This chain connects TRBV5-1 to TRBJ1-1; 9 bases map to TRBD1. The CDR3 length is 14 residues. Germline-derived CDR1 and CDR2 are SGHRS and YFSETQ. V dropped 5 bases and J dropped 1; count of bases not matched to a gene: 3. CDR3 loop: CASRWTGANTEAFF. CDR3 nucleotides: TGCGCCAGCAGGTGGACAGGGGCGAACACTGAAGCTTTCTTT.

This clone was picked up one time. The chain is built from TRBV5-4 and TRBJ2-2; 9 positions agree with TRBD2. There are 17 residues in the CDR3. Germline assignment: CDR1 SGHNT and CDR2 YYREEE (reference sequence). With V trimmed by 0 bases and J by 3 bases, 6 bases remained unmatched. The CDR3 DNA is TGTGCCAGCAGCTTGGCTAATAGCGGGAGTTACACCGGGGAGCTGTTTTTT. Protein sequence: CASSLANSGSYTGELFF.

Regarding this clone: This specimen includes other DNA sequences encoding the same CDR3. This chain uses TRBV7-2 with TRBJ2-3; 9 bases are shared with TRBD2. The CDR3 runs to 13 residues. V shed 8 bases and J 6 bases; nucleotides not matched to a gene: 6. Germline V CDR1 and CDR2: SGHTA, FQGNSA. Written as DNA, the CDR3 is TGTGCCAGCCGAGCGGGGGGTGGGGATACGCAGTATTTT. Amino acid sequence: CASRAGGGDTQYF.

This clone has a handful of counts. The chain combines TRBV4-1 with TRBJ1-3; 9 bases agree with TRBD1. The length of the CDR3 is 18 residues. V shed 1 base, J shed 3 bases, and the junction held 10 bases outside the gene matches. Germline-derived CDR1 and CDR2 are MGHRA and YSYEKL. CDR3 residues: CASSQARTGGLSGNTIYF. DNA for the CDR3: TGCGCCAGCAGCCAAGCCCGCACAGGGGGCTTGAGTGGAAACACCATATATTTT.

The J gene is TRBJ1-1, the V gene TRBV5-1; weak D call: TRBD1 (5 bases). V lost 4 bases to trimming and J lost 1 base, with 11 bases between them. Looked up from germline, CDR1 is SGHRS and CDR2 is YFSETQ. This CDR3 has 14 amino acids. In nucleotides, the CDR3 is TGCGCCAGCAGCGGGGGGGGACCGAACACTGAAGCTTTCTTT. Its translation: CASSGGGPNTEAFF.

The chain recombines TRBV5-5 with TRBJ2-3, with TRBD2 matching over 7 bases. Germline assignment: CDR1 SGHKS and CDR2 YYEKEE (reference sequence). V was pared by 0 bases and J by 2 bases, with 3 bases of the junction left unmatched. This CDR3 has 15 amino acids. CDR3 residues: CASSLGEGSTDTQYF. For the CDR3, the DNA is TGTGCCAGCAGCTTGGGGGAGGGATCCACAGATACGCAGTATTTT. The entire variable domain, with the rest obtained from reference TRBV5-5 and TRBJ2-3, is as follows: DAGVTQSPTHLIKTRGQQVTLRCSPISGHKSVSWYQQVLGQGPQFIFQYYEKEERGRGNFPDRFSARQFPNYSSELNVNALLLGDSALYLCASSLGEGSTDTQYFGPGTRLTVL.

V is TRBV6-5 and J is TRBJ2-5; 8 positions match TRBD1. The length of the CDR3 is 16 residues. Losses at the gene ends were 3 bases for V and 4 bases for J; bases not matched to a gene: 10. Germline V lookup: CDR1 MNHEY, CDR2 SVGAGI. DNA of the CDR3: TGTGCCAGCAGTTATCAAAGCAGGGGGCTGGGAGAGACCCAGTACTTC. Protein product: CASSYQSRGLGETQYF.

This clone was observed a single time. CDR3 in DNA: TGCGCCAGCAGTGAGTCGACCGGGTCCCTCCGATACAATGAGCAGTTCTTC. Translation: CASSESTGSLRYNEQFF. The chain combines TRBV10-2 with TRBJ2-1; no clear D gene. Per germline, CDR1 WSHSY and CDR2 SAAADI. There are 17 residues in the CDR3. V was shortened by 0 bases and J by 4 bases, with 16 bases between the two germline ends.

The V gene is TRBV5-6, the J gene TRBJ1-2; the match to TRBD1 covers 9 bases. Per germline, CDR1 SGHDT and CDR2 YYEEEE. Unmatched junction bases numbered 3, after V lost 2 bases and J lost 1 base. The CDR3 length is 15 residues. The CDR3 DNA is TGTGCCAGCAGCTTTTCGACAGGGGGTAACTATGGCTACACCTTC. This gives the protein CASSFSTGGNYGYTF.

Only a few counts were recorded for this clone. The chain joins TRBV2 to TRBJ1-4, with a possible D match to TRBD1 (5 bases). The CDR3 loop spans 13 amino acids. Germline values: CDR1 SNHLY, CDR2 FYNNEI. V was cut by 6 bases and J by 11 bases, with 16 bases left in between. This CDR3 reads CASSRDRGDKLFF. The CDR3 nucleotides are TGTGCCAGCAGCCGGGACCGCGGGGATAAACTGTTTTTT.

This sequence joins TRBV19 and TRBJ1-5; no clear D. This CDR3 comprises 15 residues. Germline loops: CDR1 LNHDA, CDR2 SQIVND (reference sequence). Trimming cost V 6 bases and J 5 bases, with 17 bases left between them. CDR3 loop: CASRNSVTIHQPQHF. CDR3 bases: TGTGCCAGTAGAAACTCTGTAACGATTCATCAGCCCCAGCATTTT.

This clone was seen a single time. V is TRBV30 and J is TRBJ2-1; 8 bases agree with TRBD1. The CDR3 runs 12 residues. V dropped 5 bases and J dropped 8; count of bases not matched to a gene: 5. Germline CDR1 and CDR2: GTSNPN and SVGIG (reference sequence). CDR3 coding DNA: TGTGCCTGGGGGACAGGAGTCGATGAGCAGTTCTTC. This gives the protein CAWGTGVDEQFF.

The CDR3 DNA reads as TGTGCCAGCATTCTGGGCGAATCTAGCACAGATACGCAGTATTTT. It encodes CASILGESSTDTQYF. The chain couples TRBV5-4 to TRBJ2-3; unclear D gene. The CDR3 loop spans 15 amino acids. The V and J ends lost 6 bases and 0 bases respectively, with 14 bases between them. The germline CDR1 and CDR2 sequences are SGHNT and YYREEE (reference sequence).

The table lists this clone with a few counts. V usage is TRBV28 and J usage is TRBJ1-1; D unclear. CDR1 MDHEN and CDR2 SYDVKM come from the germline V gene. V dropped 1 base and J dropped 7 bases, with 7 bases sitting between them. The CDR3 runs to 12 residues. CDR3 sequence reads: CASSLLTNEAFF. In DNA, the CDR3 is TGTGCCAGCAGTTTATTGACAAATGAAGCTTTCTTT.

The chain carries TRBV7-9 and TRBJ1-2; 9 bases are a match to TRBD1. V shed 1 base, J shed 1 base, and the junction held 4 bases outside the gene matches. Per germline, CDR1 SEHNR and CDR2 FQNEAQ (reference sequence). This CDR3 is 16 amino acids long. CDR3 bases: TGTGCCAGCAGCTTAGACCGGGACAGGGATAACTATGGCTACACCTTC. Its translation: CASSLDRDRDNYGYTF.

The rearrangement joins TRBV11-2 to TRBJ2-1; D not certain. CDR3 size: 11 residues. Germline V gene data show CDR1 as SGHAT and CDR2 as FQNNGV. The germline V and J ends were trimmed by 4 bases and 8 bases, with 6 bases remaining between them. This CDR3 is CASSSVYEQFF. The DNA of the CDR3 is TGTGCCAGCAGCTCCGTATATGAGCAGTTCTTC.